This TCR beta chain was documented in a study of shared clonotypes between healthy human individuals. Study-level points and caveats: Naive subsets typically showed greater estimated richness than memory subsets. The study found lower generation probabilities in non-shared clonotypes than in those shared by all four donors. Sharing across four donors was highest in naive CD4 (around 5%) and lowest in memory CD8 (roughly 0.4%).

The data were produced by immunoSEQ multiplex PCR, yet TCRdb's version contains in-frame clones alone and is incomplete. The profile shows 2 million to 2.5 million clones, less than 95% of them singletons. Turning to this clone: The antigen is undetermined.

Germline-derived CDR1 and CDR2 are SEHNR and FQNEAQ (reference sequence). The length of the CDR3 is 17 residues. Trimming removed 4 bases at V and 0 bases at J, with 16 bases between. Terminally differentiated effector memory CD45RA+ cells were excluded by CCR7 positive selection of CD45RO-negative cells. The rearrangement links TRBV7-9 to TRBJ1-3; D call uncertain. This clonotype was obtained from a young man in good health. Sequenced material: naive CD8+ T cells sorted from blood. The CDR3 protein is CASSSSIHRVSGNTIYF. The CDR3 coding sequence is TGTGCCAGCAGCTCGTCCATCCATCGGGTCTCTGGAAACACCATATATTTT.